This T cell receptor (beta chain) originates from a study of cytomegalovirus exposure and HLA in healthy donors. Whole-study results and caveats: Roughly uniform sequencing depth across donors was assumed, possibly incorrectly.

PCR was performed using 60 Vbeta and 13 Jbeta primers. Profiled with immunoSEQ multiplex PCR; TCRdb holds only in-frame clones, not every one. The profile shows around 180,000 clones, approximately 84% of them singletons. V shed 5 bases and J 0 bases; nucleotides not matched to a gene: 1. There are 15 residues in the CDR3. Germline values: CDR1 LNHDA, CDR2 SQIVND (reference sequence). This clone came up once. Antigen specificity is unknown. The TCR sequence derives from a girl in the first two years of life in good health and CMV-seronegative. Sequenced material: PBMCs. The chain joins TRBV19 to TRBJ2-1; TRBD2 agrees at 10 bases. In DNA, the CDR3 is TGTGCCAGTAGTTCTAGCGGGAGCTCCTACAATGAGCAGTTCTTC. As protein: CASSSSGSSYNEQFF.